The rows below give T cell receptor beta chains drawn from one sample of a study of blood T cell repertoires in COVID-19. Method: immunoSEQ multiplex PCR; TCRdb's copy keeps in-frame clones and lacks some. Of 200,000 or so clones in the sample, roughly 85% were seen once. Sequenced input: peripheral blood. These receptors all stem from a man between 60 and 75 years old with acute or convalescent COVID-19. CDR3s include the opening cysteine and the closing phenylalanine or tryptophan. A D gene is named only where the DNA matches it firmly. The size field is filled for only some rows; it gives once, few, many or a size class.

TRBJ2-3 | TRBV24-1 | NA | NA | TGTGCCACCAGGGGCATAGGGGGTGGCACTAGCACAGATACGCAGTATTTT | CATRGIGGGTSTDTQYF
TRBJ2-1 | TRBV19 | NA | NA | TGTGCCAGTACCCCCCGCGGGGCCCATGAGCAGTTCTTC | CASTPRGAHEQFF
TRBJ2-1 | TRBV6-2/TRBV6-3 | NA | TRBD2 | TGTGCCAGCAGTGCCCCTAGGTTAGCGGGAGCTAAAGATGAGCAGTTCTTC | CASSAPRLAGAKDEQFF
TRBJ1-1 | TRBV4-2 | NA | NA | TGTGCCAGCAGCCAGCCTACAGGGAACACTGAAGCTTTCTTT | CASSQPTGNTEAFF
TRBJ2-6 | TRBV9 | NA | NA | TGTGCCAGCAGCGTCGGGACAATCTCTGGGGCCAACGTCCTGACTTTC | CASSVGTISGANVLTF
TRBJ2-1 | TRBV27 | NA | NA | TGTGCCAGCAGTCGTGGGACTTACAATGAGCAGTTCTTC | CASSRGTYNEQFF
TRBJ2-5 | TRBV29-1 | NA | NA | TGCAGCGTACCCCCGGGCGGGCGCCAAGAGACCCAGTACTTC | CSVPPGGRQETQYF
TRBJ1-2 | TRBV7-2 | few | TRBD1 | TGTGCCAGCAGCTCGCGTGGAGGGGGCGCTGTCTATGGCTACACCTTC | CASSSRGGGAVYGYTF
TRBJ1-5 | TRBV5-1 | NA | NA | TGCGCCAGCCGCCCGGACAGCTCCCATAGCAATCAGCCCCAGCATTTT | CASRPDSSHSNQPQHF
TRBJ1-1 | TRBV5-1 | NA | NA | TGCGCCAGCAGCCAATCCGGGCGGGGAGTGAACACTGAAGCTTTCTTT | CASSQSGRGVNTEAFF
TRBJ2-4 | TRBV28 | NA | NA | TGTGCCAGCTTCTCCGGGGGGCTGGCCAAAAACATTCAGTACTTC | CASFSGGLAKNIQYF
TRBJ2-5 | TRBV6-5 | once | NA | TGTGCCAGCAGTTACTCGGGCGGGTTAGAGACCCAGTACTTC | CASSYSGGLETQYF
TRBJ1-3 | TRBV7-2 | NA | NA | TGTGCCAGCAGCTTAGCCTCTCCCTCTGGAAACACCATATATTTT | CASSLASPSGNTIYF
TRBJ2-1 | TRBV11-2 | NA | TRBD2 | TGTGCCAGCAGCTTAGGGACTAGCGCGGACAATGAGCAGTTCTTC | CASSLGTSADNEQFF
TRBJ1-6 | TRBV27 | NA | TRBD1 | TGTGCCAGCAGTCGACGGACAGGGACTTCACCCCTCCACTTT | CASSRRTGTSPLHF
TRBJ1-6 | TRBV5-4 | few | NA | TGTGCCAGCAGCCCGCTCGGAGGGCAAGGGAATTCACCCCTCCACTTT | CASSPLGGQGNSPLHF
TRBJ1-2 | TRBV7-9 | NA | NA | TGTGCCAGCAGCTCCACAGCCGAGAACTATGGCTACACCTTC | CASSSTAENYGYTF
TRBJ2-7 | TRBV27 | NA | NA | TGTGCCAGCAGTTTAAAACAGCCCTACGAGCAGTACTTC | CASSLKQPYEQYF
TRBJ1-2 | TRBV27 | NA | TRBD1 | TGTGCCAGCAGTAGGGGGACAGCGGCTAACTATGGCTACACCTTC | CASSRGTAANYGYTF
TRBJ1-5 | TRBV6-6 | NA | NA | TGTGCCAGCAGTTCGCCTTACAGCGGACTCCAGCCCCAGCATTTT | CASSSPYSGLQPQHF
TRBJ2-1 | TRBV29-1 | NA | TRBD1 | TGCAGCGTTGAAGATCTAAGAAGACTGGACAGGGCCTTCGAGCAGTTCTTC | CSVEDLRRLDRAFEQFF
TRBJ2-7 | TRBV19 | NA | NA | TGTGCCAGTAGGTGGGGGGACTCAGGAACCTACGAGCAGTACTTC | CASRWGDSGTYEQYF
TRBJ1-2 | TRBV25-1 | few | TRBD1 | TGTGCCAGCAGTGCTGGCTCCGGGACAGGGTCCGGCTATGGCTACACCTTC | CASSAGSGTGSGYGYTF
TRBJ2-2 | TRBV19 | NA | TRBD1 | TGTGCCAGTAGTTTCCGGACAGGGGTGAACACCGGGGAGCTGTTTTTT | CASSFRTGVNTGELFF
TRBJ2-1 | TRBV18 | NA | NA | TGTGCCAGCTCACCACCTAGGGGCGCGGAGCAGTTCTTC | CASSPPRGAEQFF
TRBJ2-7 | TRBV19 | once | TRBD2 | TGTGCCAGTAGTATAGTCGCGGGACTAGCGGGACGAACGACCTACTACGAGCAGTACTTC | CASSIVAGLAGRTTYYEQYF
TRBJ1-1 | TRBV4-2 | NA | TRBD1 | TGTGCCAGCAGCCAAGATCCAGGGGGGCGTGGAGCTTTCTTT | CASSQDPGGRGAFF
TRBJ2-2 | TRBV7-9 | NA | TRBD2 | TGTGCCAGCAGGCGAAGCGGGGCCCCTACCGGGGAGCTGTTTTTT | CASRRSGAPTGELFF
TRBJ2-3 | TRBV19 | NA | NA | TGTGCCAGTAGTATCTCAGATACGCAGTATTTT | CASSISDTQYF
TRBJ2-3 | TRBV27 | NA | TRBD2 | TGTGCCAGCAGTCTCTATAGCGGGAGAGAGTGGAGCACAGATACGCAGTATTTT | CASSLYSGREWSTDTQYF
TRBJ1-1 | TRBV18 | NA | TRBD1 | TGTGCCAGCTCACGGGGACAGGGGGGGAACACTGAAGCTTTCTTT | CASSRGQGGNTEAFF
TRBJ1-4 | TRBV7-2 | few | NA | TGTGCCAGCAGCTCTCAGGGGAATAATGAAAAACTGTTTTTT | CASSSQGNNEKLFF
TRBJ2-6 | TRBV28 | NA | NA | TGTGCCAGCAGTTTTAGTGGAGGATCCTCTGGGGCCAACGTCCTGACTTTC | CASSFSGGSSGANVLTF